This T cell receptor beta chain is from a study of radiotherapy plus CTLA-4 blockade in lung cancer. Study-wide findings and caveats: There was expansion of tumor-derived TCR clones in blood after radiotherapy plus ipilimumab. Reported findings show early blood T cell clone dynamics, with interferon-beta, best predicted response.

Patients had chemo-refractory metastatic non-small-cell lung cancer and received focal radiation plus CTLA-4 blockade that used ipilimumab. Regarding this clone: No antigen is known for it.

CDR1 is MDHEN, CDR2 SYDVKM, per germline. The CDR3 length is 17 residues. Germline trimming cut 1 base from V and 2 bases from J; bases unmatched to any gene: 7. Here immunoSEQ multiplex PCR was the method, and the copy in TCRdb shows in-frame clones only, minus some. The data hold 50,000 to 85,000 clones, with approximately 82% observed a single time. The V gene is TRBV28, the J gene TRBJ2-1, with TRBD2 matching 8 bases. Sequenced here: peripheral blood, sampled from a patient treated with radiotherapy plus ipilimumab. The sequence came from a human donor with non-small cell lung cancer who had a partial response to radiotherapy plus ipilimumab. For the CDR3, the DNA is TGTGCCAGCAGTTTATCAGCCGACGGGAGGGCCTACAATGAGCAGTTCTTC. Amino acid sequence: CASSLSADGRAYNEQFF.